This entry concerns a single T cell receptor beta chain. This sample is drawn from a study of blood T cell repertoires in COVID-19. Cohorts were assigned according to the clinical history that participants reported. Two consecutive negative NP/OP PCR tests, clearance, or resolved symptoms defined Cohort 3 recovery. Method: immunoSEQ multiplex PCR; TCRdb's copy keeps in-frame clones and lacks some. The sample contains 250,000 or so clones, around 90% of which appear only once. Germline loops: CDR1 GTSNPN, CDR2 SVGIG (reference sequence). Germline trimming cut 0 bases from V and 2 bases from J; bases unmatched to any gene: 4. The CDR3 covers 15 residues.

V gene TRBV30 combines with J gene TRBJ2-7, with 10 bases fitting TRBD2. The sequence was collected from a woman in her forties or fifties who had recovered from COVID-19. Sequenced sample: PBMCs or T cells enriched from blood (not recorded which). The CDR3 DNA sequence: TGTGCCTGGAGTGTACCTGGACTAGCGGCCTACGAGCAGTACTTC. It specifies CAWSVPGLAAYEQYF. Variable domain in full (rest from reference TRBV30 and TRBJ2-7): SQTIHQWPATLVQPVGSPLSLECTVEGTSNPNLYWYRQAAGRGLQLLFYSVGIGQISSEVPQNLSASRPQDRQFILSSKKLLLSDSGFYLCAWSVPGLAAYEQYFGPGTRLTVT.